These T cell receptor beta chains were read from a single sample in a study of beta chain features in type 1 diabetes. Data came from immunoSEQ multiplex PCR; TCRdb stores just in-frame clones and leaves some out. The sample holds roughly 330,000 clones; approximately 13% are singletons and the top ten take nearly 0.015%. Sequencing used naive CD4+ T cells from blood. The receptors originated from a young woman with type 1 diabetes. Both conserved end residues are part of each CDR3. A D gene is named only where the DNA matches it firmly. The size field is filled for only some rows; it gives once, few, many or a size class.

clone size | J gene | V gene | D gene | CDR3 protein | CDR3 DNA
few | TRBJ2-7 | TRBV4-2 | - | CASSHGRDPYEQYF | TGTGCCAGCAGCCATGGACGGGATCCTTACGAGCAGTACTTC
few | TRBJ1-1 | TRBV11-2 | TRBD1 | CASSRQGTGDTEAFF | TGTGCCAGCAGTAGACAGGGGACAGGGGACACTGAAGCTTTCTTT
- | TRBJ1-2 | TRBV18 | TRBD1 | CASSRAGGSNYGYTF | TGTGCCAGCTCACGGGCAGGGGGATCTAACTATGGCTACACCTTC
few | TRBJ1-1 | TRBV30 | - | CAWTTGFETEAFF | TGTGCCTGGACAACAGGATTTGAGACTGAAGCTTTCTTT
few | TRBJ2-5 | TRBV29-1 | - | CSVEGGRKQETQYF | TGCAGCGTTGAAGGTGGGAGAAAGCAAGAGACCCAGTACTTC
- | TRBJ2-5 | TRBV9 | TRBD2 | CASSKGATSGRQETQYF | TGTGCCAGCAGCAAAGGGGCGACTAGCGGTCGCCAAGAGACCCAGTACTTC
once | TRBJ1-5 | TRBV19 | TRBD1 | CASIETGRGFQPQHF | TGTGCCAGTATCGAAACGGGCAGGGGGTTTCAGCCCCAGCATTTT
- | TRBJ2-5 | TRBV9 | - | CASKPDWEETQYF | TGTGCCAGCAAACCCGACTGGGAAGAGACCCAGTACTTC
- | TRBJ2-1 | TRBV10-3 | TRBD2 | CAISKAGYNEQFF | TGTGCCATCAGCAAAGCGGGGTACAATGAGCAGTTCTTC
- | TRBJ1-1 | TRBV30 | - | CAWSVQGIDRTTSEAFF | TGTGCCTGGAGTGTCCAGGGCATCGACAGGACAACCAGTGAAGCTTTCTTT
- | TRBJ2-1 | TRBV25-1 | TRBD2 | CASRNGGSGMGSNEQFF | TGTGCCAGCCGGAACGGAGGGAGCGGGATGGGGAGCAATGAGCAGTTCTTC
- | TRBJ2-1 | TRBV30 | TRBD2 | CAWGRGLSLVEQFF | TGTGCCTGGGGGAGGGGACTAAGCCTTGTTGAGCAGTTCTTC
few | TRBJ2-3 | TRBV25-1 | TRBD2 | CASRVAGNTDTQYF | TGTGCCAGCCGGGTAGCGGGAAACACAGATACGCAGTATTTT
few | TRBJ2-7 | TRBV10-3 | TRBD1 | CAIRRQGSPYEQYF | TGTGCCATCAGGCGACAGGGGTCCCCCTACGAGCAGTACTTC
- | TRBJ2-4 | TRBV28 | TRBD1 | CATYPGGSKNIQYF | TGTGCCACCTATCCAGGGGGCTCCAAAAACATTCAGTACTTC
few | TRBJ2-6 | TRBV10-2 | - | CASSGEFSGANVLTF | TGCGCCAGCAGTGGGGAGTTCTCTGGGGCCAACGTCCTGACTTTC
few | TRBJ2-7 | TRBV5-1 | - | CASSGGEYYEQYF | TGCGCCAGCAGTGGCGGCGAGTACTACGAGCAGTACTTC
few | TRBJ2-7 | TRBV5-4 | TRBD2 | CASSLDRLAGVYEQYF | TGTGCCAGCAGCTTGGACCGGCTAGCGGGAGTTTACGAGCAGTACTTC
few | TRBJ2-3 | TRBV11-2 | TRBD1 | CASSWDREVTDTQYF | TGTGCCAGCAGCTGGGACAGGGAGGTGACAGATACGCAGTATTTT
few | TRBJ2-3 | TRBV5-4 | TRBD1 | CASSPRDRANTDTQYF | TGTGCCAGCAGCCCAAGGGACAGGGCAAACACAGATACGCAGTATTTT
few | TRBJ2-2 | TRBV7-2 | - | CASSNRLGAGGLGELFF | TGTGCCAGCAGCAACCGTTTGGGGGCAGGGGGGCTCGGGGAGCTGTTTTTT
- | TRBJ2-3 | TRBV29-1 | TRBD2 | CSSRTSGSTDTQYF | TGCAGCTCCCGGACTAGCGGGAGCACAGATACGCAGTATTTT
few | TRBJ1-2 | TRBV29-1 | TRBD1 | CSVEPGQLGYGYTF | TGCAGCGTTGAACCGGGACAGTTGGGGTATGGCTACACCTTC
few | TRBJ2-1 | TRBV5-4 | TRBD2 | CASSSMGLAGLYNEQFF | TGTGCCAGCAGCTCCATGGGACTAGCGGGCCTCTACAATGAGCAGTTCTTC
few | TRBJ2-7 | TRBV4-2 | TRBD2 | CASSQVSAGGRFEQYF | TGTGCCAGCAGCCAAGTTAGCGCGGGAGGGCGGTTCGAGCAGTACTTC
- | TRBJ1-1 | TRBV5-1 | - | CASSGGTGTEAFF | TGCGCCAGCAGCGGGGGGACTGGCACTGAAGCTTTCTTT
- | TRBJ1-1 | TRBV7-3 | - | CASSLVGNTEAFF | TGTGCCAGCAGCTTAGTCGGGAACACTGAAGCTTTCTTT
few | TRBJ1-2 | TRBV18 | - | CASSPARGNYGYTF | TGTGCCAGCTCACCCGCCCGAGGGAACTATGGCTACACCTTC
few | TRBJ1-5 | TRBV18 | TRBD1 | CASSPTGTVGNQPQHF | TGTGCCAGCTCACCGACCGGGACAGTGGGCAATCAGCCCCAGCATTTT
few | TRBJ2-5 | TRBV30 | - | CAWRPSPRGKEYF | TGTGCCTGGAGGCCATCCCCGAGGGGGAAGGAGTACTTC
- | TRBJ1-1 | TRBV9 | - | CASSPRPGGTEAFF | TGTGCCAGCAGCCCCCGGCCGGGAGGGACTGAAGCTTTCTTT
- | TRBJ2-3 | TRBV4-3 | TRBD2 | CASSQEPRRGLAGRSTDTQYF | TGCGCCAGCAGCCAAGAACCTCGGAGAGGACTAGCGGGTAGGAGCACAGATACGCAGTATTTT
- | TRBJ2-5 | TRBV7-3 | TRBD2 | CASSRTSGRQETQYF | TGTGCCAGCAGCCGGACTAGCGGGAGGCAAGAGACCCAGTACTTC
few | TRBJ2-2 | TRBV28 | TRBD1 | CASSLWTGGKNTGELFF | TGTGCCAGCAGTTTATGGACAGGGGGGAAAAACACCGGGGAGCTGTTTTTT